A single sample is the source of the 20 T cell receptor beta chains below, sequenced in a study of shared T cell receptors in the human thymus listed by TCRdb under 2021. Receptor libraries were prepared by the immunoSEQ multiplex PCR assay. What TCRdb holds here is the immuneACCESS table cut down to in-frame rearrangements. Part of the clones is not present; checked against another copy, under half of the missing clones reflect an unresolved V gene, and the others are unexplained. This sample lists 700,000 or so clones; 70% to 90% were detected once. The biggest ten clones account for roughly 0.01% of the sample. This sample also belongs to another study, concerning human thymus T cells.

The material sequenced was thymocytes. These receptors were collected from a girl less than two years old with a congenital heart defect. Donor details come from another sample of the same person, matched by shared clones.

The rearrangement uses TRBV30 and TRBJ2-3; 8 nucleotides match TRBD1. Germline trimming cut 4 bases from V and 4 bases from J; bases unmatched to any gene: 10. Germline values: CDR1 GTSNPN, CDR2 SVGIG (reference sequence). The CDR3 runs to 15 residues. The CDR3 region is CAWKVTGAWSDTQYF. The CDR3 coding sequence is TGTGCCTGGAAAGTGACAGGGGCCTGGTCAGATACGCAGTATTTT.

This clone came up once. The chain combines TRBV5-3 with TRBJ1-6; possibly TRBD1 for D (5 bases). TRBV5-3 is assigned to the ORF class and has an uncertain function. Trimming left V 4 bases short and J 10 bases short, with 12 bases between. The CDR3 contains 13 residues. The CDR3 spells CARSPGLGSPLHF. CDR3 in DNA: TGTGCCAGAAGCCCAGGGTTAGGGTCACCCCTCCACTTT.

The V gene is TRBV5-1, the J gene TRBJ1-6, with TRBD1 matching over 8 bases. The ends lost 3 bases at V and 7 bases at J; junction bases unmatched: 3. The CDR3 is made up of 14 amino acids. Germline V gene sequence: CDR1 SGHRS, CDR2 YFSETQ. The CDR3 DNA is TGCGCCAGCAGCTCCCGACAGGGGAATTCACCCCTCCACTTT. Amino acids: CASSSRQGNSPLHF.

CDR3 loop: CAISEERSGGYTF. The DNA for the CDR3 is TGTGCCATCAGTGAGGAAAGGTCGGGGGGCTACACCTTC. The chain combines TRBV10-3 with TRBJ1-2, with unresolved D. Trimming left V 2 bases short and J 8 bases short, with 12 bases between. CDR1 and CDR2 from the germline V gene are ENHRY and SYGVKD. The CDR3 is 13 residues long.

Here the CDR3 reads CASSQELGDRIQTLTEYTIYF. DNA of the CDR3: TGCGCCAGCAGCCAAGAACTGGGGGACAGGATTCAAACTTTGACGGAATACACCATATATTTT. The V and J genes are TRBV4-1 and TRBJ1-3, with TRBD1 matching over 8 bases. J was trimmed by 8 bases and V by 0 bases; bases with no gene match: 24. The CDR3 spans 21 residues. Germline CDR1 reads MGHRA; CDR2 reads YSYEKL.

This clone was seen once. The rearrangement uses TRBV5-1 and TRBJ1-2, with TRBD1 identical over 12 bases. J gave up 4 bases and V 4 bases, and 8 bases lay outside the gene matches. CDR3 length equals 16 residues. The germline V gene has CDR1 SGHRS and CDR2 YFSETQ. The CDR3 protein is CASSGGTGGFSYGYTF. DNA for the CDR3: TGCGCCAGCAGCGGGGGGACAGGGGGCTTTTCCTATGGCTACACCTTC. The entire variable domain, with the rest obtained from reference TRBV5-1 and TRBJ1-2, is as follows: KAGVTQTPRYLIKTRGQQVTLSCSPISGHRSVSWYQQTPGQGLQFLFEYFSETQRNKGNFPGRFSGRQFSNSRSEMNVSTLELGDSALYLCASSGGTGGFSYGYTFGSGTRLTVV.

This chain uses TRBV12-5 with TRBJ1-2, with TRBD1 identical over 9 bases. Trimming took 6 bases from V and 4 from J; bases not matched to a gene: 6. Germline V gene lookup returns CDR1 LGHNT and CDR2 FRNRAP. The CDR3 is 14 amino acids. The CDR3 sequence: CASGPTGGGYGYTF. In DNA form, the CDR3 reads TGTGCTAGTGGACCGACAGGGGGAGGCTATGGCTACACCTTC.

The CDR3 protein is CASQIQYQETQYF. The CDR3 DNA is TGCGCCAGCCAGATCCAGTACCAAGAGACCCAGTACTTC. J is TRBJ2-5 and V is TRBV10-2, with D unresolved. This CDR3 spans 13 amino acids. Germline V gene sequence: CDR1 WSHSY, CDR2 SAAADI. V lost 8 bases and J 0 bases, leaving 10 bases between the germline ends.

This clone has just a few counts. V gene TRBV18 combines with J gene TRBJ1-1, with D possibly TRBD1 on 6 matching bases. From germline, CDR1 is KGHSH and CDR2 LQKENI. CDR3 length equals 13 residues. Trimming cost V 4 bases and J 10 bases, with 16 bases left between them. CDR3 bases: TGTGCCAGCTCACTTGAGACAGGTCGGGGAGCTTTCTTT. Its translation: CASSLETGRGAFF.

This chain links TRBV7-8 with TRBJ2-5, with 9 bases identical to TRBD1. CDR1 is SGHVS, CDR2 FQNEAQ, per germline. This CDR3 is 15 amino acids long. The trim removed 5 bases at V and 5 bases at J, leaving 9 bases unmatched. For the CDR3, the DNA is TGTGCCAGCAGCGTCGGGACAGGGTTGCAGGAGACCCAGTACTTC. Its translation: CASSVGTGLQETQYF.

V usage is TRBV29-1 and J usage is TRBJ2-5, with TRBD2 identical over 9 bases. CDR1 SQVTM and CDR2 ANQGSEA come from the germline V gene. The CDR3 spans 15 residues. Losses at the gene ends were 6 bases for V and 4 bases for J; bases not matched to a gene: 12. The CDR3 DNA reads TGCAGCGTACTAAAGCGGGGGGCAATCTCAGAGACCCAGTACTTC. Residues: CSVLKRGAISETQYF.

V is TRBV6-5 and J is TRBJ1-4; D is unresolved. Germline V lookup: CDR1 MNHEY, CDR2 SVGAGI. The CDR3 sequence is 13 residues long. V was shortened by 5 bases and J by 0 bases, with 4 bases between the two germline ends. The CDR3: CASSLATNEKLFF. The CDR3 DNA follows: TGTGCCAGCAGTCTTGCAACTAATGAAAAACTGTTTTTT.

Concerning this clone itself: Other DNA sequences of this sample code for an identical CDR3. The rearrangement uses TRBV20-1 and TRBJ1-2, with D hard to call. V lost 6 bases, J lost 5 bases, and 10 bases lay in between. CDR1 and CDR2 (germline): DFQATT, SNEGSKA (reference sequence). This CDR3 has 11 residues. CDR3 amino acids: CSAGAGYGYTF. The CDR3 region has the DNA TGCAGTGCAGGAGCGGGATATGGCTACACCTTC.

The chain joins TRBV28 to TRBJ1-3; D gene ambiguous. V lost 6 bases to trimming and J lost 6 bases, with 15 bases between them. The CDR3 runs to 14 residues. Looked up from germline, CDR1 is MDHEN and CDR2 is SYDVKM. The CDR3 sequence: CASSRGGSENTIYF. CDR3 DNA sequence: TGTGCCAGCAGCCGGGGTGGAAGCGAAAACACCATATATTTT.

The rearrangement links TRBV5-1 to TRBJ2-1; 16 bases line up with TRBD2. The length of the CDR3 is 18 residues. V gave up 4 bases and J gave up 4 bases; unmatched junction bases: 8. Germline values: CDR1 SGHRS, CDR2 YFSETQ. CDR3 DNA: TGCGCCAGCAGCACCGGGACTAGCGGGGGGGCGTGGTACAATGAGCAGTTCTTC. Amino acid sequence: CASSTGTSGGAWYNEQFF.

The genes are TRBV5-5 and TRBJ2-3; no clear D. CDR1 and CDR2 (germline): SGHKS, YYEKEE (reference sequence). There are 14 residues in the CDR3. The germline V and J ends were trimmed by 4 bases and 2 bases, with 11 bases remaining between them. CDR3 protein: CASSPQAYTDTQYF. The CDR3 nucleotides are TGTGCCAGCAGCCCTCAGGCCTACACAGATACGCAGTATTTT.

In DNA, the CDR3 is TGTGCCATCAGTGGGGTAGTCTCGCGGCCCTACGAGCAGTACTTC. It encodes CAISGVVSRPYEQYF. This chain joins TRBV10-3 and TRBJ2-7, with D hard to call. From germline, CDR1 is ENHRY and CDR2 SYGVKD. The CDR3 totals 15 residues. Trimming took off 4 bases at V and 2 bases at J, with 15 bases between the two ends.

The table lists this clone with a few counts. DNA of the CDR3: TGTGCCAGTAGTATATTACTAGCGGGGGGGAGCGGCGGCACAGATACGCAGTATTTT. It is translated as CASSILLAGGSGGTDTQYF. V gene TRBV19 combines with J gene TRBJ2-3; 13 bases agree with TRBD2. This CDR3 contains 19 residues. The trim removed 2 bases at V and 1 base at J, leaving 9 bases unmatched. Germline V CDR1 and CDR2: LNHDA, SQIVND (reference sequence).

This chain uses TRBV6-6 with TRBJ1-1, with D hard to call. Trimming removed 6 bases at V and 1 base at J, with 12 bases between. Germline V gene lookup returns CDR1 MNHNY and CDR2 SVGAGI (reference sequence). The CDR3 is 14 residues long. CDR3 nucleotides: TGTGCCAGCAGCCAGGTGCCCAGGAACACTGAAGCTTTCTTT. Residues: CASSQVPRNTEAFF.

This clone was recorded only once. V usage is TRBV5-1 and J usage is TRBJ2-6, with 8 positions matching TRBD1. After removal of 4 bases from V and 0 bases from J, the junction contained 3 bases not matched to a gene. The CDR3 has 16 amino acids. CDR1 and CDR2 from the germline V gene are SGHRS and YFSETQ. CDR3 loop: CASSRTGYSGANVLTF. The CDR3 region has the DNA TGCGCCAGCAGCCGGACAGGGTACTCTGGGGCCAACGTCCTGACTTTC.